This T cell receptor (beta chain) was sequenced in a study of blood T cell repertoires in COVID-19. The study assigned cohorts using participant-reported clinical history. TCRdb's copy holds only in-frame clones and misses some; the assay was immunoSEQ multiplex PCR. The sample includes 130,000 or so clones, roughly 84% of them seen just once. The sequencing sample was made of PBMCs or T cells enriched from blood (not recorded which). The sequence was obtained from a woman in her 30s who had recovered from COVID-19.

CDR3 sequence: CASSRRGGRLQETQYF. The CDR3 DNA follows: TGTGCCAGCAGCCGTCGGGGCGGGAGGCTCCAAGAGACCCAGTACTTC. The chain joins TRBV7-6 to TRBJ2-5; 8 positions match TRBD2. V trimming: 5 bases; J trimming: 1 base; junction bases outside the gene matches: 9. Per germline, CDR1 SGHVS and CDR2 FNYEAQ. The CDR3 sequence is 16 residues long.